The clone carrying this T cell receptor beta chain was detected once. The antigen remains undetermined. At one end the junction does not follow the germline gene, possibly because of a read error. The CDR3 length is 14 residues. Each CDR3 protein gets one entry after TCRdb re-called the reads with MiXCR. The sample contains 680,000 or so distinct CDR3 sequences, under 40% of which appear only once. This record belongs to a study of T cell repertoires in cytomegalovirus infection. Study-wide context: Indicated by public TCR beta signatures were CMV infection and matching HLA type.

Study-level findings and limits: HLA-C-restricted CMV-specific TCR beta clonotypes were dominant in the ex vivo response. The cumulative frequency of public TCR beta families identified carriers of CMV plus the relevant HLA.

The specimen sequenced was PBMCs. The TCR was taken from a human donor in good health (CMV status not recorded). Some clones in this sample may be carry-over from other donors' samples. The gene calls are TRBV5-3 and TRBJ2-1; TRBD2 matches at 12 bases. TRBV5-3 falls under the ORF class, with uncertain function. CDR3 sequence: CASSLRTSGVGQFF. CDR3 nucleotides: TGTGCCAGCAGCTTGAGGACTAGCGGGGTGGGGCAGTTCTTC.